This entry concerns a single T cell receptor (beta chain). Its cognate antigen is unknown. Based on CD45RO/CCR7/CD25/CD127/CD95/CD27, CD4+ regulatory, stem cell-like memory, naive and central memory cells were sorted. This specimen belongs to a study of beta chain features in type 1 diabetes. Study-level points and caveats: TCRB CDR3s were moderately but significantly shorter in Type 1 diabetes patients in all four CD4+ subsets. cDNA-based reads could over-represent cells with high TCR expression.

V shed 3 bases and J shed 3 bases, with 9 bases lying between them. This CDR3 is built from 13 residues. Looked up from germline, CDR1 is SGDLS and CDR2 is YYNGEE. Sequenced material consisted of expressed TCRB transcripts (all of the isolated RNA was reverse transcribed). Profiling relied on immunoSEQ multiplex PCR, and the TCRdb table lists in-frame clones only, not all of them. The table lists about 240,000 clones, about 25% of them singletons. The source of this sequence is a man aged 25 to 40 in good health. The V and J genes are TRBV9 and TRBJ2-5; D unresolved. Material for sequencing was central memory CD4+ T cells from blood. The CDR3 sequence: CASSATLEETQYF. The CDR3 region has the DNA TGTGCCAGCAGCGCGACTTTGGAAGAGACCCAGTACTTC. The full variable domain, its missing parts supplied by reference TRBV9 and TRBJ2-5, is DSGVTQTPKHLITATGQRVTLRCSPRSGDLSVYWYQQSLDQGLQFLIQYYNGEERAKGNILERFSAQQFPDLHSELNLSSLELGDSALYFCASSATLEETQYFGPGTRLLVL.